This T cell receptor (beta chain) came from a study of blood T cell repertoires in COVID-19. Whole-study context: Sources were T cells, B-cell-depleted T cells, or PBMCs; the material itself was cDNA or gDNA.

In the original processing: Reference gene primer amplification gave nucleated cell count estimates. Sequencing was performed with immunoSEQ multiplex PCR; in TCRdb, only in-frame clones are kept and a portion is missing. The DNA was the basis for D and trimming; V, J and clone size are from that table. The sample comprises approximately 260,000 clones, around 90% of which are singletons, and roughly 6% rests with the top ten. All enrollees were about 18 to 89 years old and from about two dozen US areas. Cohorts were based on clinical histories the participants reported. The clonotype originates from a woman younger than 45 with acute COVID-19. The specimen was PBMCs or T cells enriched from blood (not recorded which).

The chain's CDR3 is CASSPRQGGSPLHF. The CDR3 DNA reads TGTGCCAGCAGCCCCCGACAGGGAGGTTCACCCCTCCACTTT. The rearrangement links TRBV13 to TRBJ1-6; 7 positions agree with TRBD1. The CDR3 is 14 amino acids. The germline CDR1 and CDR2 sequences are PRHDT and FYEKMQ (reference sequence). V was clipped by 5 bases and J by 9 bases; unmatched bases: 7.